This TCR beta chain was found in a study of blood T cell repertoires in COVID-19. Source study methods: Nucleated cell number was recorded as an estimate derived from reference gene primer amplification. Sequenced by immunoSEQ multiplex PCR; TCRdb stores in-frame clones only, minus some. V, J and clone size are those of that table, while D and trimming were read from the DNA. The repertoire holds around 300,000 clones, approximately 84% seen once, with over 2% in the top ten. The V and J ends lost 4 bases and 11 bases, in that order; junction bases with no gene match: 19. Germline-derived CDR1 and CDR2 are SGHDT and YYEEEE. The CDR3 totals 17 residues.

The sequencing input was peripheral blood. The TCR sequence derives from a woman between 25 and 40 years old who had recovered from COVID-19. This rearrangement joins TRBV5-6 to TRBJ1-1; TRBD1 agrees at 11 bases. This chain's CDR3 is CASSRHLGQGVPNLAFF. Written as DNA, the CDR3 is TGTGCCAGCAGCCGACACTTGGGACAGGGGGTCCCTAACCTGGCTTTCTTT.